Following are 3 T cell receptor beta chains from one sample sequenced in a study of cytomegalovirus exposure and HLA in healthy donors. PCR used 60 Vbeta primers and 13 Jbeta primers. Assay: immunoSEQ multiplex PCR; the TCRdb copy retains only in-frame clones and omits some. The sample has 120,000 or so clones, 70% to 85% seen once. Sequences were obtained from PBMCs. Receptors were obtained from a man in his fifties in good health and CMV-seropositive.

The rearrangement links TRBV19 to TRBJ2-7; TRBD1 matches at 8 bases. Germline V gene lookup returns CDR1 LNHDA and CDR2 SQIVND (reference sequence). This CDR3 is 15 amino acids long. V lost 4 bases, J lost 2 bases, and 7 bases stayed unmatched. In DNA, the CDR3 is TGTGCCAGTAGTAGAGGACAGGGACCAGCCTACGAGCAGTACTTC. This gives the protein CASSRGQGPAYEQYF.

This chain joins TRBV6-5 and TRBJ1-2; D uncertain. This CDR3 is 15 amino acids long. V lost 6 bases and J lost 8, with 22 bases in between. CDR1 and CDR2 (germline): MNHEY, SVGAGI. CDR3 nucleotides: TGTGCCAGCAGCTACGACGTAGCCCAGGCGGGGGGCTACACCTTC. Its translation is CASSYDVAQAGGYTF.

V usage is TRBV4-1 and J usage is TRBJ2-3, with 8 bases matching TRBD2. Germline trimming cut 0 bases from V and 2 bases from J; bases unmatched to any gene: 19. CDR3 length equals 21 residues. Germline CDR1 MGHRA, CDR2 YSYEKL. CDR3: CASSQEWRTGGAGGSTDTQYF. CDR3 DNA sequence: TGCGCCAGCAGCCAAGAATGGCGGACTGGAGGGGCGGGAGGTTCCACAGATACGCAGTATTTT.